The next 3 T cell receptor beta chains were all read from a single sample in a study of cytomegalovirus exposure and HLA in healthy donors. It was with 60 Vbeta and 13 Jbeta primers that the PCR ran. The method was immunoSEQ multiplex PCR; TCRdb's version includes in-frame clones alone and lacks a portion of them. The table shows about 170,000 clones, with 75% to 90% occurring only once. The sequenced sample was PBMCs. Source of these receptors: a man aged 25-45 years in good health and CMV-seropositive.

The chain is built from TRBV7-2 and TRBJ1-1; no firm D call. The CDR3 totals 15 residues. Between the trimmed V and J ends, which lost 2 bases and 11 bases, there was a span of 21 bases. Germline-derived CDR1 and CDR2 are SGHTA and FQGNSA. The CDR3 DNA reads TGTGCCAGCAGCTTAAGGCAGACGGCTGCGGATCGGGCTTTCTTT. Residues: CASSLRQTAADRAFF.

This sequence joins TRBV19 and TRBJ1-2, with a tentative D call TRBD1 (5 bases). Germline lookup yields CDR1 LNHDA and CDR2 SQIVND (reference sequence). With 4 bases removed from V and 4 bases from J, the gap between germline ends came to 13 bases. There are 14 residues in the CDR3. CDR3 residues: CASSTLGGSYGYTF. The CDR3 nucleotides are TGTGCCAGTAGTACCCTGGGGGGGAGCTATGGCTACACCTTC. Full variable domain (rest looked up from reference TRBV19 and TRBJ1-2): DGGITQSPKYLFRKEGQNVTLSCEQNLNHDAMYWYRQDPGQGLRLIYYSQIVNDFQKGDIAEGYSVSREKKESFPLTVTSAQKNPTAFYLCASSTLGGSYGYTFGSGTRLTVV.

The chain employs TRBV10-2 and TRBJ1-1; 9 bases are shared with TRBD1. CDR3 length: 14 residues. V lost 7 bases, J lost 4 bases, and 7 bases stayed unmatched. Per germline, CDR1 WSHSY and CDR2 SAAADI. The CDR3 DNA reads TGCGCCAGCATGGACAGGGGTAGCGGCACTGAAGCTTTCTTT. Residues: CASMDRGSGTEAFF.